This paragraph reports one TCR beta chain. It lacks a known antigen. Within one base of it there is no much larger clone, and no base qualities were kept. The data derive from a study of technical replicates of blood from a few donors (dated by TCRdb to about 2017). Library construction relied on the immunoSEQ multiplex PCR assay. Imported from immuneACCESS, the table was reduced by TCRdb to in-frame sequences with V and J called. These copies leave out some clones; in studies compared against another copy, an unresolved V gene accounts for under half, and the cause of the remainder is not known. This sample comprises 76,000 or so clones, 90% to 95% of them detected only once. Approximately 0.25% of the sample belongs to the ten largest clones. CDR3 length: 17 amino acids, cysteine to phenylalanine. Kept here is only the CDR3 DNA, which spans 51 bases and is read in frame from base 1. V trim: 0 bases; J trim: 1 base; unmatched bases: 8. From a lookup of the germline V gene, CDR1 and CDR2 are SGHRS and YFSETQ.

The receptor's source is a human donor in good health. The rearrangement joined TRBV5-1 to TRBJ1-1; TRBD1 lines up with 8 middle nucleotides. The sequenced material came from T cells isolated from PBMCs. For the CDR3, the sequence is CASSLGGTGVRNTEAFF. The DNA sequence is given as TGCGCCAGCAGCTTGGGGGGGACAGGAGTCCGGAACACTGAAGCTTTCTTT.